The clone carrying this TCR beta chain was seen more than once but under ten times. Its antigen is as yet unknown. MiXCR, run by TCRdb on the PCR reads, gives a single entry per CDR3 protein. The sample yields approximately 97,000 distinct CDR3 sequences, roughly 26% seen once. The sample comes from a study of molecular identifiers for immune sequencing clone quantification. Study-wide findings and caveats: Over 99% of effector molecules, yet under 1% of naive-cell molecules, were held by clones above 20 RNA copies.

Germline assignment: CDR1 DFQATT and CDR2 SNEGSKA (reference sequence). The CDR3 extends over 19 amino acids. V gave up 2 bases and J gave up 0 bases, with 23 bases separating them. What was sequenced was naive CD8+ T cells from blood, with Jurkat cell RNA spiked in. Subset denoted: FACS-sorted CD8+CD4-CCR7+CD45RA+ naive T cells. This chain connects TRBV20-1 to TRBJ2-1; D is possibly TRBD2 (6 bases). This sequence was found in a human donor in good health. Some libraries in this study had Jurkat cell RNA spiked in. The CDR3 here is CSARPLPGLAMSSYNEQFF. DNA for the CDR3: TGCAGTGCTAGACCACTACCGGGACTTGCGATGAGCTCCTACAATGAGCAGTTCTTC.